What follows are 20 T cell receptor beta chains derived from one specimen sequenced in a study of blood T cells in healthy people across ages. Together with a sample-barcoded 5' primer, a J-beta primer mix was included in a second PCR lasting about 7 to 11 cycles. TCRdb fed the 5' RACE reads into MiXCR, producing one record per CDR3 protein. The sample carries some 1.4 million distinct CDR3 sequences, around 42% recorded once. The sequencing input was blood. Receptor source: a woman between 18 and 29 years old in good health.

V gene TRBV4-1 combines with J gene TRBJ2-1, with 10 bases fitting TRBD2. The J segment lost 4 bases and the V segment lost 3 bases, leaving 6 bases of the junction unmatched. This CDR3 spans 16 amino acids. Germline CDR1 and CDR2: MGHRA and YSYEKL. CDR3 DNA sequence: TGCGCCAGCAGCCAGAAATGGACTAGCGGTTACAATGAGCAGTTCTTC. It translates to CASSQKWTSGYNEQFF.

The V call is TRBV7-9, the J call TRBJ2-5; 8 bases are shared with TRBD2. The tail of the sequence fits TRBJ2-4 better, so the J call may be wrong. Germline V CDR1 and CDR2: SEHNR, FQNEAQ (reference sequence). This CDR3 region has 16 residues. The CDR3 nucleotides read TGTGCCAGCAGCTTAGGTGGTAGCGGGGAAAAAAACATTCAGTACTTC. Protein: CASSLGGSGEKNIQYF.

This rearrangement joins TRBV12-3 or TRBV12-4 to TRBJ2-7, with 10 bases lining up with TRBD2. The J segment lost 3 bases and the V segment lost 6 bases, leaving 8 bases of the junction unmatched. The CDR3 spans 15 residues. In DNA form, the CDR3 reads TGTGCCAGCAGCCACGCTAGCGGGAGTTTCTACGAGCAGTACTTC. Translated, it gives CASSHASGSFYEQYF.

The rearrangement links TRBV29-1 to TRBJ1-1; 9 nucleotides line up with TRBD1. Germline V lookup: CDR1 SQVTM, CDR2 ANQGSEA. V lost 7 bases, J lost 3 bases, and 3 bases stayed unmatched. This CDR3 has 12 residues. CDR3 loop: CSGQGDDTEAFF. The CDR3 region has the DNA TGCAGCGGACAGGGGGATGACACTGAAGCTTTCTTT.

The chain uses TRBV2 and TRBJ1-6, with unresolved D. The ends were cut back, 3 bases at V and 10 bases at J, with 13 bases in the middle. The CDR3 is 14 residues long. Germline CDR1 and CDR2: SNHLY and FYNNEI. The chain's CDR3 is CASSDGPKVSPLHF. DNA for the CDR3: TGTGCCAGCAGTGATGGGCCTAAGGTGTCACCCCTCCACTTT.

The V call is TRBV11-2, the J call TRBJ2-5, with D perhaps TRBD1 or TRBD2 (5 bases each). This CDR3 spans 14 amino acids. Germline lookup yields CDR1 SGHAT and CDR2 FQNNGV. The V end lost 8 bases, the J end lost 11 bases, and 24 bases lay between the germline ends. CDR3 nucleotides: TGTGCCAGCGGGGCGGGCGCTTACTACAATGAGCAGTACTTC. As protein: CASGAGAYYNEQYF.

The table lists this clonotype with many counts. The rearrangement links TRBV4-1 to TRBJ2-3; D is ambiguous. The CDR3 sequence is 14 residues long. CDR1 and CDR2 from the germline V gene are MGHRA and YSYEKL. Trimming took 0 bases from V and 2 from J, leaving 6 bases between them. In DNA, the CDR3 is TGCGCCAGCAGCCAAGAGTTGGCCACAGATACGCAGTATTTT. Translated, it gives CASSQELATDTQYF.

V is TRBV7-2 and J is TRBJ2-1; D not certain. Per germline, CDR1 SGHTA and CDR2 FQGNSA. The CDR3 runs 14 residues. V was trimmed by 1 base and J by 10 bases, leaving 14 bases between them. Here the CDR3 reads CASSLDPSDREQFF. The CDR3 nucleotides are TGTGCCAGCAGCTTAGACCCATCGGATCGGGAGCAGTTCTTC.

The V gene is TRBV27, the J gene TRBJ2-1; 9 bases line up with TRBD2. The CDR3 runs 17 residues. J lost 7 bases, V lost 1 base, and 11 bases had no gene match. Germline loops: CDR1 MNHEY, CDR2 SMNVEV (reference sequence). The CDR3 nucleotides are TGTGCCAGCAGTTTATATAGCGGGAGCCCTCGTGGGAATGAGCAGTTCTTC. Translating gives CASSLYSGSPRGNEQFF.

The V call is TRBV5-8, the J call TRBJ1-1; D unresolved. This CDR3 contains 12 residues. From germline, CDR1 is SGHTS and CDR2 YDEGEE. The V end was cut by 0 bases, the J end by 10 bases, with 10 bases between. As DNA, the CDR3 is TGTGCCAGCAGCTTGGATCGCGTTGGAGCTTTCTTT. This translates into CASSLDRVGAFF.

Only a few counts were recorded for this clonotype. This rearrangement joins TRBV5-1 to TRBJ2-3; D tentatively reads TRBD1 or TRBD2 (6 bases each). CDR1 is SGHRS and CDR2 is YFSETQ in the germline V gene. The length of the CDR3 is 15 residues. The V end lost 0 bases, the J end lost 4 bases, and 12 bases lay between the germline ends. This CDR3 is CASSLAGGAPDTQYF. The CDR3, as DNA: TGCGCCAGCAGCTTGGCCGGGGGCGCCCCAGATACGCAGTATTTT.

The chain carries TRBV4-1 and TRBJ1-1; D call uncertain. From germline, CDR1 is MGHRA and CDR2 YSYEKL. V lost 0 bases and J lost 2, with 10 bases in between. The CDR3 has 15 amino acids. CDR3: CASSQDAWGNTEAFF. The CDR3 region has the DNA TGCGCCAGCAGCCAAGATGCATGGGGTAACACTGAAGCTTTCTTT.

The V and J genes are TRBV5-5 and TRBJ2-5; 8 nucleotides line up with TRBD1. CDR3 length equals 12 residues. Trimming took 5 bases from V and 6 from J; bases not matched to a gene: 3. From germline, CDR1 is SGHKS and CDR2 YYEKEE (reference sequence). The CDR3 protein is CASSGQGQTQYF. The CDR3 DNA is TGTGCCAGCAGTGGACAGGGCCAGACCCAGTACTTC.

This clonotype was seen only a few times. This rearrangement joins TRBV2 to TRBJ2-7; D not certain. CDR1 and CDR2 (germline): SNHLY, FYNNEI. The V gene lost 5 bases and the J gene lost 6 bases, with 17 bases spanning the gap. This CDR3 contains 14 residues. The CDR3 DNA reads TGTGCCAGCAGTCCAGACACGTTCTTGGGCGAGCAGTACTTC. This encodes CASSPDTFLGEQYF.

The chain uses TRBV7-9 and TRBJ2-1; D unresolved. Judging by the DNA end, TRBJ2-7 fits better; the J call may be wrong. The CDR3 has 15 residues. Germline values: CDR1 SEHNR, CDR2 FQNEAQ (reference sequence). DNA of the CDR3: TGTGCCAGCAGCTTCGTCCGGAGCTCCTACAATGAGCAGTACTTC. Its protein is CASSFVRSSYNEQYF.

This clonotype was seen once. This chain links TRBV11-1 with TRBJ2-2; D ambiguous. V gave up 0 bases and J gave up 5 bases, with 7 bases separating them. CDR1 is SGHAT and CDR2 is FQDESV in the germline V gene (reference sequence). This CDR3 is 14 amino acids long. The CDR3 spells CASSLAIITGELFF. CDR3 coding DNA: TGTGCCAGCAGCTTAGCGATTATAACCGGGGAGCTGTTTTTT.

The chain recombines TRBV7-2 with TRBJ2-1; D is ambiguous. V dropped 3 bases and J dropped 5 bases, with 8 bases sitting between them. The CDR3 consists of 13 residues. Germline V gene data show CDR1 as SGHTA and CDR2 as FQGNSA. The CDR3 reads CASSFRPNNEQFF. The CDR3 DNA is TGTGCCAGCAGCTTTAGGCCAAACAATGAGCAGTTCTTC.

This clonotype was counted only a few times. Here the CDR3 reads CSAATPGYEQYF. Written as DNA, the CDR3 is TGCAGTGCCGCAACCCCGGGCTACGAGCAGTACTTC. The J gene is TRBJ2-7, the V gene TRBV20-1; D gene unclear. The CDR3 length is 12 residues. CDR1 is DFQATT, CDR2 SNEGSKA, per germline (reference sequence). The ends were cut back, 6 bases at V and 3 bases at J, with 12 bases in the middle.

This clonotype was counted a few times. V usage is TRBV20-1 and J usage is TRBJ1-1; a weak D match, TRBD1 (6 bases). The V and J ends lost 5 bases and 1 base respectively, with 11 bases between them. The CDR3 sequence is 13 residues long. Germline values: CDR1 DFQATT, CDR2 SNEGSKA (reference sequence). This CDR3 reads CSAHRTANTEAFF. In DNA, the CDR3 is TGCAGTGCTCACCGGACAGCGAACACTGAAGCTTTCTTT.

The V gene is TRBV20-1, the J gene TRBJ1-5, with a weak D call TRBD1 (5 bases). Germline-derived CDR1 and CDR2 are DFQATT and SNEGSKA (reference sequence). This CDR3 is built from 15 residues. The V end lost 3 bases, the J end lost 6 bases, and 18 bases lay between the germline ends. CDR3 nucleotides: TGCAGTGCTAGTTGGGGGGGTAGGGAGAGTCAGCCCCAGCATTTT. Translated, it gives CSASWGGRESQPQHF.